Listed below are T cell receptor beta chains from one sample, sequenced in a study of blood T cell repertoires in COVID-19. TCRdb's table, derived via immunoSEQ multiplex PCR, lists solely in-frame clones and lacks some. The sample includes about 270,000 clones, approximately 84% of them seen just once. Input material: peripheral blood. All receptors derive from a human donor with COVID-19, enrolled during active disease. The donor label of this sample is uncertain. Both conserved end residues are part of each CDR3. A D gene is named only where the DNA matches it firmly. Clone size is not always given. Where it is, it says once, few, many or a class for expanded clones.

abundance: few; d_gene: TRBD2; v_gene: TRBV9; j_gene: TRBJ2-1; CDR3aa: CASSASPGSGSSNEQFF; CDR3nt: TGTGCCAGCAGCGCTTCTCCTGGCAGCGGGAGTAGCAATGAGCAGTTCTTC
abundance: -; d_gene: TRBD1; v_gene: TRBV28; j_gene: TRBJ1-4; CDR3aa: CASRTGATNEKLFF; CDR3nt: TGTGCCAGCAGGACAGGGGCTACTAATGAAAAACTGTTTTTT
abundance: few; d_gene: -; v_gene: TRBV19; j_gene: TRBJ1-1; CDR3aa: CASSLRDTEAFF; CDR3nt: TGTGCCAGTAGTTTGAGGGACACTGAAGCTTTCTTT
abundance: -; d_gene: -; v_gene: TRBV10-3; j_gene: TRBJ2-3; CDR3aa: CAISESGVNTQYF; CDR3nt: TGTGCCATCAGTGAGTCGGGAGTTAATACGCAGTATTTT
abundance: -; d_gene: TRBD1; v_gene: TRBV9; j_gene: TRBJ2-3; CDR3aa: CASSAHRGRSADTQYF; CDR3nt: TGTGCCAGCAGCGCCCACAGGGGGCGAAGCGCAGATACGCAGTATTTT
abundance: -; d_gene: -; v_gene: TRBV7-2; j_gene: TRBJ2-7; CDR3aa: CASRSGGRSSYEQYF; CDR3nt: TGTGCCAGCAGATCCGGTGGGCGTAGCTCCTACGAGCAGTACTTC
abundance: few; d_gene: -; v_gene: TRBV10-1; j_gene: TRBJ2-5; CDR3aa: CASSEGASEYQETQYF; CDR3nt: TGCGCCAGCAGTGAGGGGGCGTCGGAGTACCAAGAGACCCAGTACTTC
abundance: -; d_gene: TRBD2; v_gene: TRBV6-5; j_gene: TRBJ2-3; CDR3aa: CASSYGGADTQYF; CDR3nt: TGTGCCAGCAGTTATGGGGGGGCAGATACGCAGTATTTT
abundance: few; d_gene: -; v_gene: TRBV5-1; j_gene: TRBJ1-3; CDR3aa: CASSEQSSGNTIYF; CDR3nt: TGCGCCAGCAGCGAACAGAGCTCTGGAAACACCATATATTTT
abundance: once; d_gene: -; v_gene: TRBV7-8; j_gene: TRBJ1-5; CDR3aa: CASSHGGSNQPQHF; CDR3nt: TGTGCCAGCAGTCACGGGGGAAGCAATCAGCCCCAGCATTTT
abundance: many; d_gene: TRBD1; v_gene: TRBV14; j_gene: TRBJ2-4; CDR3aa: CASSQVTGGNIQYF; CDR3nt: TGTGCCAGCAGCCAAGTGACAGGGGGTAACATTCAGTACTTC
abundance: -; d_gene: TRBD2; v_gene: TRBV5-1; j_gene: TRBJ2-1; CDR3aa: CASSHRSGSSYNEQFF; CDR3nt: TGCGCCAGCAGCCACCGTAGCGGGAGCTCCTACAATGAGCAGTTCTTC
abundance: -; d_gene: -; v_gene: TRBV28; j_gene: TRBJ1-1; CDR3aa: CASSPDGGQAFF; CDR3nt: TGTGCCAGCAGCCCAGACGGGGGGCAAGCTTTCTTT
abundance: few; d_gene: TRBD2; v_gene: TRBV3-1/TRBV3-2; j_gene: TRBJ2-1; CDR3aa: CASSQGLAVQEQFF; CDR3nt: TGTGCCAGCAGCCAAGGACTAGCGGTTCAAGAGCAGTTCTTC
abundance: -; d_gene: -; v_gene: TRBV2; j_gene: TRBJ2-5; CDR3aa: CASSDMEWIQYF; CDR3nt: TGTGCCAGCAGTGACATGGAGTGGATCCAGTACTTC
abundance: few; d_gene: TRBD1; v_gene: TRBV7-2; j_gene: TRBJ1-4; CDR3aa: CASSLQGDEKLFF; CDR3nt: TGTGCCAGCAGCTTACAGGGGGATGAAAAACTGTTTTTT
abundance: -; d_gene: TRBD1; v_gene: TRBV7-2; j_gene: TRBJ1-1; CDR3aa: CASSENPGQGDTEAFF; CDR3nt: TGTGCCAGCAGTGAGAACCCGGGACAGGGGGACACTGAAGCTTTCTTT
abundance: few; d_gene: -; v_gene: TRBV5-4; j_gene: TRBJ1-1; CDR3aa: CASSSGNKAFF; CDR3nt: TGTGCCAGCAGCTCAGGGAATAAGGCTTTCTTT
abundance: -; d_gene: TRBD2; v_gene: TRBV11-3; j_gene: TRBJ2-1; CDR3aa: CASSLEGGSYNEQFF; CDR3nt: TGTGCCAGCAGCTTAGAGGGGGGGTCCTACAATGAGCAGTTCTTC
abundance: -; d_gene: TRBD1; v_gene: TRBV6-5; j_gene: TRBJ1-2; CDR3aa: CASSYRPGQGNYGYTF; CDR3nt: TGTGCCAGCAGTTACCGCCCTGGACAGGGGAACTATGGCTACACCTTC
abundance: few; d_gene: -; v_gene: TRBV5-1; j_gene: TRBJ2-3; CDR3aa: CATKAGSSTDTQYF; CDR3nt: TGCGCGACTAAAGCAGGCTCTAGCACAGATACGCAGTATTTT
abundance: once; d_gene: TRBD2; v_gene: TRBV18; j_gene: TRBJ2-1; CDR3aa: CASSPPRTSGRVYNEQFF; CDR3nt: TGTGCCAGCTCACCACCGAGGACTAGCGGGAGAGTCTACAATGAGCAGTTCTTC
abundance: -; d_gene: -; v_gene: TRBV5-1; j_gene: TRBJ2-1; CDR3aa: CASSLGSIDNEQFF; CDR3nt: TGCGCCAGCAGCTTGGGATCTATTGACAATGAGCAGTTCTTC
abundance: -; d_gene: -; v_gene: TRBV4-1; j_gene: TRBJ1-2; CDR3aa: CASSQVGQGYGYTF; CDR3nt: TGCGCCAGCAGCCAAGTCGGGCAGGGGTATGGCTACACCTTC
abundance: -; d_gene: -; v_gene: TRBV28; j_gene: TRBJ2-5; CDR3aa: CASSSNDGETQYF; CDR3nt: TGTGCCAGCAGTTCGAATGACGGGGAGACCCAGTACTTC
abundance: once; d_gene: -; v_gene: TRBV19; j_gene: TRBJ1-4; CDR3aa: CASSIQRRENEKLFF; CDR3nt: TGTGCCAGTAGTATCCAAAGACGGGAGAATGAAAAACTGTTTTTT
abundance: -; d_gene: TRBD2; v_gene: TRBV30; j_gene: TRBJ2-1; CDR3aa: CAWSVTSGRGGEQFF; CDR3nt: TGTGCCTGGAGTGTAACTAGCGGGAGAGGGGGTGAGCAGTTCTTC
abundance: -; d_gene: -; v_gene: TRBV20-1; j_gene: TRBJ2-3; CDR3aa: CSASIAYTQYF; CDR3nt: TGCAGTGCTAGTATAGCGTATACGCAGTATTTT
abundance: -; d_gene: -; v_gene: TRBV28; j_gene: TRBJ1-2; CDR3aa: CASSALRGYTF; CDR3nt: TGTGCCAGCAGTGCCTTACGGGGCTACACCTTC
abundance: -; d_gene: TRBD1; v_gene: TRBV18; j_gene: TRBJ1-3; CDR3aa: CASSPRDRAPGNTIYF; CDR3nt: TGTGCCAGCTCACCGCGGGACAGAGCACCTGGAAACACCATATATTTT
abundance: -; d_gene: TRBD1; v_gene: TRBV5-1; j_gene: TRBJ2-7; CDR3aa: CASSTGQLEQYF; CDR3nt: TGCGCCAGCAGCACGGGACAGCTGGAGCAGTACTTC
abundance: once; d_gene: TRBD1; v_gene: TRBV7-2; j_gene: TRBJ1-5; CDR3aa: CASTLGQVVQPQHF; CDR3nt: TGTGCCAGCACCCTCGGACAGGTAGTTCAGCCCCAGCATTTT
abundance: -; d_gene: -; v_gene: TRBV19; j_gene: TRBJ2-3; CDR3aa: CASSPPGVVADTQYF; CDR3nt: TGTGCCAGTAGCCCCCCGGGGGTGGTGGCAGATACGCAGTATTTT
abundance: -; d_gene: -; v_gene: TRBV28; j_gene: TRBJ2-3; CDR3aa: CASSLLARSTDTQYF; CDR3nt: TGTGCCAGCAGCCTACTAGCCCGAAGCACAGATACGCAGTATTTT
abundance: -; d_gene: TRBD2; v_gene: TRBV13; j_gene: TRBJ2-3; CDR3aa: CASSLGLAGTTMSRTQYF; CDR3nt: TGTGCCAGCAGCTTGGGACTAGCGGGGACAACAATGTCTCGTACGCAGTATTTT
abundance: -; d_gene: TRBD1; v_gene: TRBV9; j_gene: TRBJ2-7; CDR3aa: CASSPRTGTEEQYF; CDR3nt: TGTGCCAGCAGCCCAAGGACAGGGACAGAGGAGCAGTACTTC
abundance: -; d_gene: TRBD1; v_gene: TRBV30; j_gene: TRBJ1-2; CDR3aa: CAWSRNGQGDGYTF; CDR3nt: TGTGCCTGGAGCCGAAACGGACAGGGAGATGGCTACACCTTC
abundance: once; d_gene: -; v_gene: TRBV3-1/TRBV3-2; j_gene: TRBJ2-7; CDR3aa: CASSQEGGTKQYF; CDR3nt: TGTGCCAGCAGCCAAGAAGGGGGTACGAAGCAGTACTTC
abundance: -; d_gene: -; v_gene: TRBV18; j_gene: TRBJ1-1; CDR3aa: CASSPPSRNTEAFF; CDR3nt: TGTGCCAGCTCACCACCCTCCAGGAACACTGAAGCTTTCTTT
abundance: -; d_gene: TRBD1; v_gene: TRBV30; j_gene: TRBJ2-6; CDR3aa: CACRRDRRLSGANVLTF; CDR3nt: TGTGCCTGTCGTAGGGACAGGCGACTCTCTGGGGCCAACGTCCTGACTTTC